This entry features one T cell receptor (beta chain) sequence. Its antigen remains undetermined. Base qualities were left out, and no much larger clone turns up one base away. This sample is part of a study of control samples from healthy donors and cancer patients (dated by TCRdb to the early 2020s). The method was the immunoSEQ multiplex PCR assay. Imported from immuneACCESS, the table was reduced by TCRdb to in-frame sequences with V and J called. These copies leave out some clones; in studies compared against another copy, an unresolved V gene accounts for under half, and the cause of the remainder is not known. Recorded for this sample are approximately 100,000 clones; approximately 86% of them occurred a single time. The ten largest clones add up to less than 15% of the sample. CDR1 and CDR2 (LNHDA, SQIVND) derive from the germline V gene (reference sequence). Unmatched junction bases come to 4, with V trimmed by 10 bases and J by 2 bases. The CDR3 goes from the cysteine to the phenylalanine over 14 residues. Only the CDR3 region is kept as DNA, spanning 42 bases read in frame from base 1.

The origin of this receptor is a man aged 25 to 40 in good health. The V and J genes are TRBV19 and TRBJ2-6, and 8 junction bases match TRBD1. The specimen sequenced was blood. The sequence in DNA is TGTGCCACAGGACAGGGCGCTGGGGCCAACGTCCTGACTTTC. Translated, this gives CATGQGAGANVLTF.